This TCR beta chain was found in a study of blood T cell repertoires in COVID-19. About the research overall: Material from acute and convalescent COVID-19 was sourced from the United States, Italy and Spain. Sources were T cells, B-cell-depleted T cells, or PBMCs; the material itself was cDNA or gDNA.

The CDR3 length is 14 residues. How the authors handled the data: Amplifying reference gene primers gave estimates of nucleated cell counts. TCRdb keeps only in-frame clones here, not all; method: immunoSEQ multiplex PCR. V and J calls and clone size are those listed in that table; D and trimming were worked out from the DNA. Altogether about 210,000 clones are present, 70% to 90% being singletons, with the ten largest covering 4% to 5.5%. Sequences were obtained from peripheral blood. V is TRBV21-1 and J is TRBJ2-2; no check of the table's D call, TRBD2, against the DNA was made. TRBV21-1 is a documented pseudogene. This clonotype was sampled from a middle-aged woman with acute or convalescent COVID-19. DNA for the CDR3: TGTGCCAGCAGCCCCCAATTAGCGGCCGGGGAGCTGTTTTTT. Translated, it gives CASSPQLAAGELFF.